One T cell receptor beta chain is described in this entry. Per the authors' pipeline: Using reference gene primer amplification, nucleated cell counts were estimated. Only in-frame clones appear in the TCRdb table, and some are missing; sequencing was by immunoSEQ multiplex PCR. The V and J calls and the clone size are those of that table, but D and trimming were determined from the DNA. This table has 130,000 to 150,000 clones, around 78% appearing once. The data were obtained in a study of blood T cell repertoires in COVID-19. Study overall: The United States, Italy and Spain were the sources of the acute and convalescent COVID-19 samples.

The TCR was taken from a woman aged 60-75 years with acute or convalescent COVID-19. The sample comprised peripheral blood.

CDR3 DNA sequence: TGTGCCAGCAGCTTGGGAGGCCGCACAGATACGCAGTATTTT. Protein product: CASSLGGRTDTQYF. This chain links TRBV5-4 with TRBJ2-3; D is undetermined. V was pared by 0 bases and J by 1 base, with 6 bases between. In germline, CDR1 is SGHNT, CDR2 YYREEE (reference sequence). CDR3 length: 14 residues.